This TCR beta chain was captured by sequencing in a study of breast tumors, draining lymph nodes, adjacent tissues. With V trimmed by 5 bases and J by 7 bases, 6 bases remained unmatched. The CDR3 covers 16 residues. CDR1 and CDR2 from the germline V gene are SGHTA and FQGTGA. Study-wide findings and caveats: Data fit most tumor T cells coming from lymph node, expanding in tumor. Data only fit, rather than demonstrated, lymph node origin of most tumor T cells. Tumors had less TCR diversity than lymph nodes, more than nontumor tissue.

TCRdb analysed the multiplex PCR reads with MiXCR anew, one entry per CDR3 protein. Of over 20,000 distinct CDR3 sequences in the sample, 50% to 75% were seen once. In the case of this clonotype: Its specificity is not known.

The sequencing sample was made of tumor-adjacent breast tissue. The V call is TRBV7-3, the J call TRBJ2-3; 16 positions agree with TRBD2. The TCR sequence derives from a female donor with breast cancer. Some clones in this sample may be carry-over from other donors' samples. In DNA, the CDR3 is TGTGCCAGCAGCGCCGGGACTAGCGGGAGGGCATATACGCAGTATTTT. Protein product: CASSAGTSGRAYTQYF.